This is a list of T cell receptor beta chains from one sample in a study of T cells in localized non-small cell lung cancer. The method was immunoSEQ multiplex PCR; TCRdb's version includes in-frame clones alone and lacks a portion of them. The table lists some 33,000 clones, roughly nine tenths of them singletons. This sample comprised PBMCs, obtained before any cancer treatment. Source of these receptors: a man aged 35 to 69 with stage II lung adenocarcinoma. The conserved cysteine and the conserved F or W are not part of the CDR3 here.

TRBV29-1,TRBJ2-5,SVEWARKTQY
TRBV9,TRBJ1-1,ASSVSQMNTEAF
TRBV7-2,TRBJ1-2,ASSPEIRDSPRSGYT
TRBV4-3,TRBJ2-3,ASSRGLAGGGDTQY
TRBV7-8,TRBJ1-5,ASSGAGGSDQPQH
TRBV27,TRBJ2-7,ASSLLYGLAYEQY
TRBV4-2,TRBJ2-1,ASSPGHRGVGNEQF
TRBV7-2,TRBJ1-1,ASSLGTGFTTEAF
TRBV18,TRBJ2-1,ASSPGLAGAPFTYNEQF
TRBV4-1,TRBJ1-1,ASSQVGGGVAF
TRBV6-5,TRBJ2-1,ASSPVHSGSEQF
TRBV2,TRBJ1-3,ASSELQGATGNTIY
TRBV7-9,TRBJ2-1,ASSLEIESAEQF
TRBV11-3,TRBJ2-5,ASSPGTSGNRGETQY
TRBV7-8,TRBJ1-1,ASSLRTRTANTEAF
TRBV7-8,TRBJ2-7,ASSLELGGFSYEQY
TRBV28,TRBJ2-5,AGSSPQIQRQETQY
TRBV19,TRBJ2-2,ASSGTGEGPGELF
TRBV7-3,TRBJ2-2,ASSSLDRGQKAGELF
TRBV5-1,TRBJ2-2,ASSRPPSGELF
TRBV5-5,TRBJ1-1,ASSPGDSEVEDEAF
TRBV28,TRBJ1-2,ASSLSTGAGYT
TRBV7-3,TRBJ2-3,ASSLGGRLSDTQY
TRBV7-8,TRBJ2-7,ASSLEAGGVYYEQY
TRBV30,TRBJ1-2,AWRFPNLQGNYGYT
TRBV11-1,TRBJ2-1,ASSPLVGSSYNEQF
TRBV6-6,TRBJ1-5,AEGVGGNQPQH
TRBV19,TRBJ2-7,ASSIASAYEQY
TRBV19,TRBJ1-3,ASSRRTASFSGNTIY
TRBV7-9,TRBJ1-2,ASGRGGYT
TRBV5-1,.,ASSQEMAYEQY
TRBV15,TRBJ2-7,ATSGGLAGGPSGEQY
TRBV6-5,TRBJ1-1,ASSYQTGPLNTEAF
TRBV7-9,TRBJ2-1,ASSRLAGEDPEQF
TRBV9,TRBJ2-5,ASSVAPEETQY
TRBV5-6,TRBJ2-2,ASSLSGGTGELF
TRBV6-4,TRBJ2-1,ASSDSGSATNEQF
TRBV19,TRBJ1-2,ASTPRGRNYGYT
TRBV28,TRBJ2-7,ASFDRGRGEQY
TRBV2,TRBJ2-5,ASIISLAGTETQY
TRBV7-6,TRBJ2-3,ASSLQGDTDTQY
TRBV6-5,TRBJ1-2,ASSYGQPYGYT
TRBV9,TRBJ2-7,ASSVGLAYEQY
TRBV18,TRBJ2-2,ASSPIAGVSGELF
TRBV5-6,TRBJ1-1,ASTDTLSTEAF
TRBV5-4,TRBJ1-3,ASRNQGALNTIY
TRBV9,TRBJ2-2,ASSPLGDTGELF
TRBV11-2,TRBJ2-7,ASSLAGPVVAYEQY
TRBV18,TRBJ2-1,ASSPSWQGGRNEQF
TRBV7-2,TRBJ2-1,ASRKGGTSGRNEQF
TRBV11-2,TRBJ1-2,ASSVRLDYGYT
TRBV18,TRBJ2-7,ASSQVGRVHEQY
TRBV5-1,TRBJ1-1,ASSAGERGTEAF
TRBV11-3,TRBJ2-1,ASSLTPAANEQF
TRBV10-3,TRBJ2-1,AISETSVGRAYNEQF